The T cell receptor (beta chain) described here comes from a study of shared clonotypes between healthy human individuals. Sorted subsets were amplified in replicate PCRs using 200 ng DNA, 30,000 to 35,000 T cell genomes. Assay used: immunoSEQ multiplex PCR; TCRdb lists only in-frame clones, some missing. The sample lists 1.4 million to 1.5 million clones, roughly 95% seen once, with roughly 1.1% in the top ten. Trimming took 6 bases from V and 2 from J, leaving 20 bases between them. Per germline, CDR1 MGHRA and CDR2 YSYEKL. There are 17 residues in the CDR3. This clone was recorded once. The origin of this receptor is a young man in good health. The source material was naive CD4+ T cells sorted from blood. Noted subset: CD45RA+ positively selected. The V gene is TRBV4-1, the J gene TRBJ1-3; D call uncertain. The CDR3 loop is CASRGWGSGRTGNTIYF. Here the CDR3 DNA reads TGCGCCAGCAGAGGCTGGGGATCGGGGAGGACTGGAAACACCATATATTTT.